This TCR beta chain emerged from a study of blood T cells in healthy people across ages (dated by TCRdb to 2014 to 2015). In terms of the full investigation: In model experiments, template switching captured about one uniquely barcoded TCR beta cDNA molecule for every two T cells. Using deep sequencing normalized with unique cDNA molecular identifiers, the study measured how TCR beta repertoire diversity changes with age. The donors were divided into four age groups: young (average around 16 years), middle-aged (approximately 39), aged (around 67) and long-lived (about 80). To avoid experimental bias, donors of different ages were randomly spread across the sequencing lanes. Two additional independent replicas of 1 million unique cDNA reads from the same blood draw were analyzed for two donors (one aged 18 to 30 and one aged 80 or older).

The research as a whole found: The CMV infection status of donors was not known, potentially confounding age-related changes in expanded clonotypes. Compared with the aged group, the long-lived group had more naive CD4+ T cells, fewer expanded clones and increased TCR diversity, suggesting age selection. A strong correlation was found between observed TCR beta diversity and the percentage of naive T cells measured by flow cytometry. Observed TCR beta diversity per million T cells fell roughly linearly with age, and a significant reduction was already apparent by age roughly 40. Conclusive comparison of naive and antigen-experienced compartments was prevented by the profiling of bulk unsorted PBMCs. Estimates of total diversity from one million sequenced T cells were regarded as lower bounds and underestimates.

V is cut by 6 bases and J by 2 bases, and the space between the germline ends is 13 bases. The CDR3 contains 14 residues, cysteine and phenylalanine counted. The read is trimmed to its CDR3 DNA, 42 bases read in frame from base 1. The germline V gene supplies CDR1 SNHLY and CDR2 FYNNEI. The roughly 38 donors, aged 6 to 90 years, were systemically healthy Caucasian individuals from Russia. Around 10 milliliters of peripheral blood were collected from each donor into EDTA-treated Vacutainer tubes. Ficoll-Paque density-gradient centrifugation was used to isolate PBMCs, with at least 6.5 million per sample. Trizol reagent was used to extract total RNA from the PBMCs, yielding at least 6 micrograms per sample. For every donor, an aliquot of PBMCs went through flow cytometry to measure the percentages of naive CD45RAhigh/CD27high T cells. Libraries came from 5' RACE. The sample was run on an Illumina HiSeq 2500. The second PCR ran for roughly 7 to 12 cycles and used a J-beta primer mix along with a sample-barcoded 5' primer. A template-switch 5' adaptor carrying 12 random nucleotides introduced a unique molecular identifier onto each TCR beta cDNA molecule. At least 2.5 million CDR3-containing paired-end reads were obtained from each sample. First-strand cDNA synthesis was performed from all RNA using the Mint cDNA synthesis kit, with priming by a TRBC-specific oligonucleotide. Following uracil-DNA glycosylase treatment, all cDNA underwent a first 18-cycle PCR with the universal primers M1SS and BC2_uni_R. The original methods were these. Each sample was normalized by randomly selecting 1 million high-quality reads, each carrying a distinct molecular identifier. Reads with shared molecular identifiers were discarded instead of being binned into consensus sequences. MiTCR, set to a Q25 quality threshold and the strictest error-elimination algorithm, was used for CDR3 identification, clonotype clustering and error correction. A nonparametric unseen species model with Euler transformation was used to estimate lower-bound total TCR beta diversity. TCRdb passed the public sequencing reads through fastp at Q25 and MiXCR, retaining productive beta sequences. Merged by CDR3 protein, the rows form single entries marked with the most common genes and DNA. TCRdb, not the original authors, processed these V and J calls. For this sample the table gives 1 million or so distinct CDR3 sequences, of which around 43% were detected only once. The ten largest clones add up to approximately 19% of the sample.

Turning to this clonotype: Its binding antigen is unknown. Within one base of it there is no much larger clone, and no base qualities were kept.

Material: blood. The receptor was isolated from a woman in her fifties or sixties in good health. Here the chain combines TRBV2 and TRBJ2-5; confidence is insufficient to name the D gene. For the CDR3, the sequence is CASSPDMIQETQYF. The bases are TGTGCCAGCAGCCCTGACATGATTCAAGAGACCCAGTACTTC.